This TCR beta chain emerged from a study of CD8+ T cells in alopecia areata. Overall study context: Once tofacitinib had been taken for 6 to 18 months, 6 months off drug followed.

Treatment specified: oral pan-JAK inhibitor, 5-10 mg twice daily. It was from alopecia areata patients that lesional scalp punch biopsies and peripheral blood were collected. V was pared by 4 bases and J by 2 bases, with 11 bases between. The CDR3 runs to 14 residues. CDR1 is MNHEY and CDR2 is SVGAGI in the germline V gene. RNA, once extracted, was reverse transcribed into cDNA for use as the sequencing template. Assay: immunoSEQ multiplex PCR; the TCRdb copy retains only in-frame clones and omits some. The table lists more than 130,000 clones, roughly four fifths of them singletons. The TCR comes from a human donor with alopecia areata. The starting material was CD8+ T cells sorted from blood, obtained at week 4, from a patient treated with tofacitinib. The rearrangement uses TRBV6-5 and TRBJ2-5, with D possibly TRBD1 on 6 matching bases. For the CDR3, the DNA is TGTGCCAGCAGTTCCAGGGGAACACAAGAGACCCAGTACTTC. This sequence encodes CASSSRGTQETQYF.